A selection of T cell receptor beta chains follows, all from one sample in a study of blood T cell repertoires in COVID-19. Measured with immunoSEQ multiplex PCR; TCRdb has only the in-frame clones, and not every one. The sample contains some 230,000 clones, around 89% of which appear only once. The sequencing input was PBMCs or T cells enriched from blood (not recorded which). These receptor sequences come from a woman between 18 and 29 years old in a cohort exposed to, infected with or recovered from COVID-19 (not recorded which). Both conserved end residues are trimmed from each CDR3. A D gene is named only where the DNA matches it firmly.

D gene,J gene,V gene,CDR3 protein
TRBD2,TRBJ2-3,TRBV5-4,ASSPRRAGGPVTDTQY
TRBD2,TRBJ2-1,TRBV5-1,ASSLGTSGKNEQF
TRBD1,TRBJ2-7,TRBV5-7,ASSPGRTGYLSYEQY
NA,TRBJ1-1,TRBV20-1,SASPASGMDTEAF
NA,TRBJ1-2,TRBV4-1,ASSPSQRNYGYT
TRBD2,TRBJ2-7,TRBV5-1,ASSGTSGISYEQY
NA,TRBJ1-6,TRBV7-9,ASSPGQTNSPLH
NA,TRBJ1-6,TRBV10-3,ATGGVGSPLH
NA,TRBJ2-1,TRBV18,ASSPNRANEQF
NA,TRBJ2-7,TRBV2,ASKSLAYEQY
NA,TRBJ2-3,TRBV6-1,ASSEYRGLEDTQY
NA,TRBJ2-7,TRBV11-2,ATTLGGNEQY
TRBD2,TRBJ2-3,TRBV9,ASSPTSGGDTQY